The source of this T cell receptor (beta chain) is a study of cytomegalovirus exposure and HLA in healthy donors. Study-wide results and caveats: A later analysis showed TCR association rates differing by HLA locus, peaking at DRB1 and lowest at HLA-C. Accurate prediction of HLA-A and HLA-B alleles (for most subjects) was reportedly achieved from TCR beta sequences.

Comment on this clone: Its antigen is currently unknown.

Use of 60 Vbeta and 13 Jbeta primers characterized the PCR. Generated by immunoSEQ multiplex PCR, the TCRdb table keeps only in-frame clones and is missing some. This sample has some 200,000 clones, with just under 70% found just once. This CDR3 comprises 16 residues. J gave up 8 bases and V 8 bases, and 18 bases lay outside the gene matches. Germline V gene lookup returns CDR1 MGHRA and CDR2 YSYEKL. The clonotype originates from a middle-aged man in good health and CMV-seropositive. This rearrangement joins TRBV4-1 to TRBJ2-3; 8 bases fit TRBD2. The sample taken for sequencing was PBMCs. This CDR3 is CASYTDLGRGGGTQYF. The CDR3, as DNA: TGCGCCAGCTATACCGACTTGGGCCGGGGGGGCGGTACGCAGTATTTT.